This TCR beta chain was observed in a study of blood T cell repertoires in COVID-19. Study summary: PBMCs, B-cell-depleted T cells, or T cells provided the cDNA or gDNA that made up the material.

In the authors' methods: Amplification of reference gene primers was used by the study to estimate nucleated cell counts. The data were produced by immunoSEQ multiplex PCR, yet TCRdb's version contains in-frame clones alone and is incomplete. V, J and clone size reflect that table, while D and trimming were determined from the DNA. The table shows some 78,000 clones, with 85% to 90% occurring only once. This clone was seen a single time. Germline V gene sequence: CDR1 MNHEY, CDR2 SVGEGT. The CDR3 runs 15 residues. Trimming removed 6 bases from V and 0 bases from J, with 12 bases in between. The V and J genes are TRBV6-2 or TRBV6-3 and TRBJ1-5; D is undetermined. The receptor was isolated from a woman at least 80 years old with active or convalescent COVID-19. Material: peripheral blood. CDR3 sequence: CASSLDSYSNQPQHF. CDR3 nucleotide sequence: TGTGCCAGCAGCCTGGACTCCTATAGCAATCAGCCCCAGCATTTT.